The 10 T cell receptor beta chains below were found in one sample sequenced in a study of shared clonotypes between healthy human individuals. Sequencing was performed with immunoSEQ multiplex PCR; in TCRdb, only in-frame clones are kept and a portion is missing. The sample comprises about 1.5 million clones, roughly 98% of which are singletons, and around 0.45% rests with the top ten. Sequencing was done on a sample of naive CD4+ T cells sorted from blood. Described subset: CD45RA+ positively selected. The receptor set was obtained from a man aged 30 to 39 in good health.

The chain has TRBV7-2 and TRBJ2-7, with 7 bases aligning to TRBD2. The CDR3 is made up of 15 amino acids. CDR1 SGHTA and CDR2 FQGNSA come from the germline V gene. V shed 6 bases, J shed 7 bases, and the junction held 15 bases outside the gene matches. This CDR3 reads CASRARFSAGDEQYF. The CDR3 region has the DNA TGTGCCAGCAGGGCGCGGTTTAGTGCGGGAGATGAGCAGTACTTC. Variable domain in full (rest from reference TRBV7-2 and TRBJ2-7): GAGVSQSPSNKVTEKGKDVELRCDPISGHTALYWYRQSLGQGLEFLIYFQGNSAPDKSGLPSDRFSAERTGGSVSTLTIQRTQQEDSAVYLCASRARFSAGDEQYFGPGTRLTVT.

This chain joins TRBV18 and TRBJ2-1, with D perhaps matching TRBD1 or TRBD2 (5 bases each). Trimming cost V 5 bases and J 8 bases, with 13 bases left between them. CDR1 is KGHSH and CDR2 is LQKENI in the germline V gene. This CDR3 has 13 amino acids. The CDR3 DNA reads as TGTGCCAGCTCAACGGGAATAGGGGATGAGCAGTTCTTC. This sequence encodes CASSTGIGDEQFF.

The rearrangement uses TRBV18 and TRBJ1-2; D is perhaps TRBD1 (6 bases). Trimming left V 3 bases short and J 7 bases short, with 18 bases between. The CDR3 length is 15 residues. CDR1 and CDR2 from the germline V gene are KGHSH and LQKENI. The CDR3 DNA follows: TGTGCCAGCTCACCTGTTCAGGGGCCTAGTGGTGGCTACACCTTC. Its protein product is CASSPVQGPSGGYTF.

The CDR3 is CASSPTLTGAGNQPQHF. In DNA form, the CDR3 reads TGTGCCAGCAGCCCGACGCTAACAGGGGCGGGCAATCAGCCCCAGCATTTT. The V gene is TRBV7-2, the J gene TRBJ1-5; 7 nucleotides align to TRBD1. The CDR3 sequence is 17 residues long. The trim removed 5 bases at V and 2 bases at J, leaving 12 bases unmatched. Germline values: CDR1 SGHTA, CDR2 FQGNSA.

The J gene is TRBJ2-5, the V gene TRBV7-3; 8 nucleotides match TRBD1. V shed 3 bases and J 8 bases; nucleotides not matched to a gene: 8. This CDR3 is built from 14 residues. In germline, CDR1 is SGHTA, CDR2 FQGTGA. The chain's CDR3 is CASSFADRGGTQYF. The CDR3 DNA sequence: TGTGCCAGCAGCTTTGCCGACAGGGGCGGTACCCAGTACTTC.

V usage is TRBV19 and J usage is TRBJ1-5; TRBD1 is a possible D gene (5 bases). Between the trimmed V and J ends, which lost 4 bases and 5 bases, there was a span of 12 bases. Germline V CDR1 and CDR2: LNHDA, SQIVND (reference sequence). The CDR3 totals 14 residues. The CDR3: CASSKGGADQPQHF. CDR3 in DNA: TGTGCCAGTAGTAAAGGTGGGGCCGATCAGCCCCAGCATTTT.

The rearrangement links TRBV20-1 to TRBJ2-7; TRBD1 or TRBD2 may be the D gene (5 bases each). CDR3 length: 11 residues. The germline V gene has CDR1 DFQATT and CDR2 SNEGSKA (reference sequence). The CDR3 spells CTGASNSEQYF. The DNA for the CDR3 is TGCACCGGGGCTAGTAATTCCGAGCAGTACTTC.

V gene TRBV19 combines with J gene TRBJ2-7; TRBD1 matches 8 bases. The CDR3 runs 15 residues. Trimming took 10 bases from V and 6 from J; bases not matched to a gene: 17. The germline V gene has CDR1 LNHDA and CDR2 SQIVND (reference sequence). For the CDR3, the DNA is TGTGCCACCAGGGGGCGAGGTCCCTATGTGGGCGAGCAGTACTTC. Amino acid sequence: CATRGRGPYVGEQYF.

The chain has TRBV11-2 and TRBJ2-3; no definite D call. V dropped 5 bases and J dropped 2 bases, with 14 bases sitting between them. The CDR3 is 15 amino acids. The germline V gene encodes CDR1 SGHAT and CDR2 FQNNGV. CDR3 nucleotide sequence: TGTGCCAGCAGCCAATGGGGTCACTACACAGATACGCAGTATTTT. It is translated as CASSQWGHYTDTQYF.

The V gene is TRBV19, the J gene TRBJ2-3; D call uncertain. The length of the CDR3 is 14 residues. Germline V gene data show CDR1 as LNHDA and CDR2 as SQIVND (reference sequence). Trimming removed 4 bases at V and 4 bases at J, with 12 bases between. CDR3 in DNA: TGTGCCAGTAGTACTGGGCCCGCGGCAGATACGCAGTATTTT. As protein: CASSTGPAADTQYF. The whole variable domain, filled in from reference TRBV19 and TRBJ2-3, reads DGGITQSPKYLFRKEGQNVTLSCEQNLNHDAMYWYRQDPGQGLRLIYYSQIVNDFQKGDIAEGYSVSREKKESFPLTVTSAQKNPTAFYLCASSTGPAADTQYFGPGTRLTVL.